Detailed here is one TCR beta chain. What it recognizes is unknown. The sample comes from a study of T cell responses to AZD1222 COVID-19 vaccine. Study-level findings and limits: Repertoires were obtained only post-peak T cell response.

The CDR3 has 13 residues. V was shortened by 3 bases and J by 6 bases, with 11 bases between the two germline ends. Germline CDR1 is SEHNR and CDR2 is FQNEAQ (reference sequence). Using immunoSEQ multiplex PCR, the repertoire was profiled, and TCRdb retains in-frame clones only, with some absent. The sample shows some 180,000 clones, about 92% of them seen only once. This specimen was peripheral blood, taken on day 0 of AZD1222 vaccination. The sequence was obtained from an adult in good health. This chain links TRBV7-9 with TRBJ1-1; D uncertain. The CDR3 here is CASSFNSVPEAFF. The CDR3 DNA sequence: TGTGCCAGCAGCTTTAATTCAGTCCCTGAAGCTTTCTTT.